This T cell receptor (beta chain) was identified in a study of T cell repertoires in aging, cancer and after chemotherapy (dated by TCRdb to the late 2010s). General notes on the study: The donors fell into six age groups ranging from 30 or younger to 70 or older, and each group had at least three individuals. Control TCR repertoires from healthy donors were recorded across several months to years, and re-sampling revealed clear clonal overlap. The complete dataset included about 9.1 million TCR reads. The study profiled peripheral blood TCR beta repertoires from healthy donors and cancer patients to examine immunoaging and T cell reconstitution after chemotherapy. A cohort of under 250 cancer patients (roughly 94 with hematological and approximately 120 with solid cancers) was assembled, and about 95 healthy donors were included as a reference group. The full study reports these points: Untreated patients with hematological or solid cancers showed significantly lower blood TCR diversity and higher clonality than age-matched healthy donors. An increase in median generation probability over the chemotherapy interval was observed in both cancer cohorts, suggesting that the repertoire was reconstituted through rebound thymic output. According to the authors, the repertoire data do not permit conclusions about immunological memory after chemotherapy. In healthy donors, the decline in TCR diversity with age was mainly explained by loss of richness, whereas in cancer patients loss of evenness was also found to contribute.

Multiplex touch-down PCR with a mixed TRB-A/B primer pool was used to amplify rearranged TRB sequences covering the V, D and J segments. Illumina adapters and sample indices were attached to the amplicons through two consecutive PCR reactions run with Phusion HS II polymerase. After gel purification with the NucleoSpin Gel and PCR Clean-up kit, the amplicons were checked using Qubit and an Agilent 2100 Bioanalyzer. Sequencing of the libraries was done on an Illumina MiSeq with paired-end, single-indexed 600-cycle runs. In the source study's methods: MiXCR versions 2.12 and 3.0.5 were used to process the TRB sequences. Each unique CDR3 nucleotide sequence was counted as one clone, and only productive sequences with at least two reads were retained. Shannon diversity, evenness, clonality (one minus evenness), and alpha-parameterized diversity profiles from alpha 0 to 5 were included as repertoire metrics. The IGoR algorithm was used to compute generation probabilities of clones in paired pre- and post-chemotherapy samples. Through fastp at Q25 and MiXCR, TCRdb rebuilt clones from the public reads, retaining in-frame beta chains. Each entry merges the rows of one CDR3 protein and shows their most common DNA and genes. The V and J calls and clone size are TCRdb's, not the authors'. The sample table contains fewer than 4,500 distinct CDR3 sequences; only one count was recorded for approximately 28% of them. The ten largest clonotypes hold 45% of the sample.

Instead of sorted cells or RNA, genomic DNA extracted from peripheral blood served as the source for amplifying TCR beta rearrangements. CDR1 and CDR2 are read off the germline V gene (reference sequence) as MNHEY and SMNVEV. The V end loses 6 bases and the J end loses 3 bases, and a stretch of 15 bases separates them. Including the terminal cysteine and phenylalanine, the CDR3 comprises 15 residues. Only the CDR3 DNA is retained, 45 bases long and in frame from the first base. Remarks on this clonotype: It lacks a known antigen. Base quality data are lacking; no much larger clone is found one base away.

Sequencing was performed on blood. This TCR came from a human donor in good health. The chain is made from TRBV27 and TRBJ1-5; confidence is insufficient to name the D gene. The nucleotides read TGTGCCAGCAGACAACACGGAGGCATCAATCAGCCCCAGCATTTT. This gives the protein CASRQHGGINQPQHF.